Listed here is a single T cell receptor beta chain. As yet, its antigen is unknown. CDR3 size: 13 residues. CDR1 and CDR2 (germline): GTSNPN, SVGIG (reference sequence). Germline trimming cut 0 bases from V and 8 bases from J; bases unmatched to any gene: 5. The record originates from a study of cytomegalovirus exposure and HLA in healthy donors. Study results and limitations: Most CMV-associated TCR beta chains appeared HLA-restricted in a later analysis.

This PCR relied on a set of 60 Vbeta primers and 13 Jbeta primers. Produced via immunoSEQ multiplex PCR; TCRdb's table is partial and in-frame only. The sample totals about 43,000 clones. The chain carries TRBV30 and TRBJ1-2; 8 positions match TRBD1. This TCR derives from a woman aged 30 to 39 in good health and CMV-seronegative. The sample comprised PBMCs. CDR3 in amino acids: CAWSVDRGRGYTF. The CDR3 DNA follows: TGTGCCTGGAGTGTCGACAGGGGTAGGGGCTACACCTTC.